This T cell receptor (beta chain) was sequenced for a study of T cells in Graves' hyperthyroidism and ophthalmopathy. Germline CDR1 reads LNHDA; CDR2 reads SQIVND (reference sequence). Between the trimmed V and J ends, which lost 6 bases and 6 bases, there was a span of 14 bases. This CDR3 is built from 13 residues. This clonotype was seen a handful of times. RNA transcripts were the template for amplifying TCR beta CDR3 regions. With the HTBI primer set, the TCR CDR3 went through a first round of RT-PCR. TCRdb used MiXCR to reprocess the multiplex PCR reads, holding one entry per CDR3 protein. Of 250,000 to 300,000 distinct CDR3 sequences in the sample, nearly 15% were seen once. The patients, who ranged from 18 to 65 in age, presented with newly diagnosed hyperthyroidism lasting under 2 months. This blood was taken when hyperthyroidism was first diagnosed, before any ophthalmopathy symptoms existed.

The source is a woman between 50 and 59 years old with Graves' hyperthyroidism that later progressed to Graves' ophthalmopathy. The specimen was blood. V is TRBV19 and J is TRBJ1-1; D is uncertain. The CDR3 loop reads CASRWSGGSEAFF. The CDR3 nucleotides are TGTGCCAGTAGGTGGTCGGGCGGGTCTGAAGCTTTCTTT.